The 26 T cell receptor beta chains given below trace back to one sample, sequenced in a study of blood T cell repertoires in COVID-19. Sequenced by immunoSEQ multiplex PCR; TCRdb stores in-frame clones only, minus some. The repertoire has 35,000 to 50,000 clones, over 70% of them found once; the top ten carry 1% to 1.5%. The sequencing sample was made of peripheral blood. The receptors here all came from a woman in her 40s with acute or convalescent COVID-19.

The CDR3 DNA sequence: TGTGCCAGTCGGGGGTCCGGTGGGGAGACCCAGTACTTC. Protein: CASRGSGGETQYF. The chain couples TRBV27 to TRBJ2-5, with D possibly being TRBD2 (6 bases). There are 13 residues in the CDR3. CDR1 and CDR2 (germline): MNHEY, SMNVEV (reference sequence). V lost 9 bases to trimming and J lost 5 bases, with 16 bases between them.

The rearrangement uses TRBV29-1 and TRBJ2-4; D might be TRBD1 (6 bases). CDR3 length: 17 residues. V lost 5 bases and J 0 bases, leaving 20 bases between the germline ends. Germline V gene sequence: CDR1 SQVTM, CDR2 ANQGSEA. CDR3 protein: CSVITLGAILAKNIQYF. As DNA, the CDR3 is TGCAGCGTTATAACCTTGGGGGCCATACTAGCCAAAAACATTCAGTACTTC.

This clone was counted between two and nine times. The chain carries TRBV7-8 and TRBJ1-2; D gene unclear. The CDR3 contains 13 residues. The germline CDR1 and CDR2 sequences are SGHVS and FQNEAQ. The V end lost 5 bases, the J end lost 4 bases, and 11 bases lay between the germline ends. CDR3 nucleotide sequence: TGTGCCAGCAGCCTAGGGTCCGGCTATGGCTACACCTTC. It yields the protein CASSLGSGYGYTF.

The V call is TRBV6-2 or TRBV6-3, the J call TRBJ2-5, with 7 nucleotides matching TRBD1. CDR3 length: 12 amino acids. Germline lookup yields CDR1 MNHEY and CDR2 SVGEGT. V lost 6 bases to trimming and J lost 5 bases; unmatched junction nucleotides: 3. CDR3 region: CASSLQGETQYF. For the CDR3, the DNA is TGTGCCAGCAGCCTACAGGGGGAGACCCAGTACTTC.

The count of this clone is one. The J gene is TRBJ2-3, the V gene TRBV2, with 12 bases that match TRBD2. The CDR3 loop spans 14 amino acids. V lost 8 bases, J lost 6 bases, and 6 bases stayed unmatched. CDR1 is SNHLY and CDR2 is FYNNEI in the germline V gene. The CDR3 DNA is TGTGCCAGCGGGACTAGCGGGTATGCTGATACGCAGTATTTT. Translated, it gives CASGTSGYADTQYF.

This chain links TRBV6-4 with TRBJ2-1, with 9 positions matching TRBD2. The length of the CDR3 is 16 residues. Germline CDR1 reads MRHNA; CDR2 reads SNTAGT. The V and J ends lost 2 bases and 4 bases, in that order; junction bases with no gene match: 6. The CDR3 is CASSDRRGGRYNEQFF. CDR3 DNA sequence: TGTGCCAGCAGTGACAGGCGGGGGGGCCGGTACAATGAGCAGTTCTTC.

This clone was seen once. The V and J genes are TRBV5-4 and TRBJ2-1; 11 bases fit TRBD2. Germline-derived CDR1 and CDR2 are SGHNT and YYREEE (reference sequence). Germline trimming cut 4 bases from V and 2 bases from J; bases unmatched to any gene: 14. This CDR3 has 19 amino acids. CDR3 DNA sequence: TGTGCCAGCAGCCGCTTGTGGGGGACTAGCGGTTCTGCCTACAATGAGCAGTTCTTC. It encodes CASSRLWGTSGSAYNEQFF.

V is TRBV4-1 and J is TRBJ1-5, with D tentatively TRBD1 (6 bases). Germline-derived CDR1 and CDR2 are MGHRA and YSYEKL. The V end lost 6 bases, the J end lost 2 bases, and 20 bases lay between the germline ends. The CDR3 has 17 amino acids. The CDR3 loop is CASSRQVAGGGNQPQHF. The CDR3 nucleotides are TGCGCCAGCAGTCGACAGGTTGCTGGAGGTGGCAATCAGCCCCAGCATTTT.

The J gene is TRBJ2-7, the V gene TRBV27; 7 bases are shared with TRBD2. Per germline, CDR1 MNHEY and CDR2 SMNVEV (reference sequence). Losses at the gene ends were 5 bases for V and 5 bases for J; bases not matched to a gene: 15. The CDR3 contains 16 residues. The CDR3 loop reads CASSPTPGLITDEQYF. The DNA for the CDR3 is TGTGCCAGCAGTCCTACCCCGGGACTAATTACTGACGAGCAGTACTTC.

This clone was seen more than once but under ten times. V usage is TRBV5-1 and J usage is TRBJ1-1; D perhaps matches TRBD1 (5 bases). The CDR3 length is 14 residues. Germline CDR1 SGHRS, CDR2 YFSETQ. Trimming left V 3 bases short and J 1 base short, with 10 bases between. CDR3 in amino acids: CASSSSGGNTEAFF. CDR3 nucleotide sequence: TGCGCCAGCAGCTCGTCGGGGGGGAACACTGAAGCTTTCTTT.

V usage is TRBV13 and J usage is TRBJ1-1; 8 nucleotides align to TRBD1. The CDR3 totals 12 residues. With V trimmed by 6 bases and J by 4 bases, 1 base remained unmatched. Germline V lookup: CDR1 PRHDT, CDR2 FYEKMQ (reference sequence). The CDR3 region is CASRTGVTEAFF. Written as DNA, the CDR3 is TGTGCCAGCAGGACAGGGGTCACTGAAGCTTTCTTT.

This clone was detected only once. The chain joins TRBV10-1 to TRBJ2-3; D is perhaps TRBD2 (6 bases). V shed 6 bases and J shed 1 base, with 14 bases lying between them. The CDR3 sequence is 15 residues long. Germline V gene sequence: CDR1 WNHNN, CDR2 SYGVQD (reference sequence). This chain's CDR3 is CASSLTWEGTDTQYF. The CDR3 nucleotides are TGCGCCAGCAGCTTGACATGGGAGGGCACAGATACGCAGTATTTT.

The chain joins TRBV6-5 to TRBJ1-2; D is unclear. This CDR3 comprises 12 residues. Germline CDR1 and CDR2: MNHEY and SVGAGI. Trimming took off 7 bases at V and 8 bases at J, with 14 bases between the two ends. CDR3 in amino acids: CASKSRVSGYTF. The CDR3 DNA reads TGTGCCAGCAAAAGTCGGGTCAGCGGCTACACCTTC.

The chain employs TRBV11-2 and TRBJ2-7; perhaps TRBD2 as D (5 bases). The CDR3 totals 12 residues. The germline CDR1 and CDR2 sequences are SGHAT and FQNNGV. V gave up 8 bases and J gave up 0 bases, with 8 bases separating them. CDR3 sequence: CASRDVSYEQYF. Here the CDR3 DNA reads TGTGCCAGCCGGGATGTCTCCTACGAGCAGTACTTC.

This clone has a single count. CDR3 sequence reads: CASSSNLVNMNTEAFF. CDR3 nucleotides: TGTGCCAGCAGTTCCAACCTGGTAAACATGAACACTGAAGCTTTCTTT. The chain carries TRBV28 and TRBJ1-1; D is unclear. The CDR3 covers 16 residues. Germline V gene sequence: CDR1 MDHEN, CDR2 SYDVKM. Trimming left V 4 bases short and J 0 bases short, with 15 bases between.

V usage is TRBV30 and J usage is TRBJ1-5; D gene ambiguous. Germline CDR1 GTSNPN, CDR2 SVGIG (reference sequence). CDR3 length: 15 residues. V dropped 5 bases and J dropped 2 bases, with 16 bases sitting between them. The CDR3 DNA sequence: TGTGCCTGGGGTTACAGATCCGGTGGCAATCAGCCCCAGCATTTT. It encodes CAWGYRSGGNQPQHF.

V and J are TRBV30 and TRBJ1-2; 10 positions agree with TRBD1. Looked up from germline, CDR1 is GTSNPN and CDR2 is SVGIG (reference sequence). V shed 3 bases, J shed 8 bases, and the junction held 12 bases outside the gene matches. CDR3 length: 15 amino acids. The CDR3 DNA reads TGTGCCTGGAGCCCGACCGGGACAGGGGTGAGCGGCTACACCTTC. Protein: CAWSPTGTGVSGYTF. Variable domain in full (rest from reference TRBV30 and TRBJ1-2): SQTIHQWPATLVQPVGSPLSLECTVEGTSNPNLYWYRQAAGRGLQLLFYSVGIGQISSEVPQNLSASRPQDRQFILSSKKLLLSDSGFYLCAWSPTGTGVSGYTFGSGTRLTVV.

The rearrangement links TRBV9 to TRBJ2-6; no clear D gene. Germline lookup yields CDR1 SGDLS and CDR2 YYNGEE. CDR3 length: 15 residues. Deletions cut 3 bases from V and 0 bases from J, with 7 bases between. Here the CDR3 DNA reads TGTGCCAGCAGCGCCGGTATCTCTGGGGCCAACGTCCTGACTTTC. Encoded protein: CASSAGISGANVLTF.

The rearrangement links TRBV7-9 to TRBJ2-3; the D gene is possibly TRBD2 (7 bases). This CDR3 has 17 amino acids. V was pared by 5 bases and J by 2 bases, with 20 bases between. Germline CDR1 SEHNR, CDR2 FQNEAQ (reference sequence). As DNA, the CDR3 is TGTGCCAGCAGCCCCGCCCGGGGGCGGGGGATCACAGATACGCAGTATTTT. This encodes CASSPARGRGITDTQYF. Looking up the rest from reference TRBV7-9 and TRBJ2-3 gives the full variable domain: DTGVSQNPRHKITKRGQNVTFRCDPISEHNRLYWYRQTLGQGPEFLTYFQNEAQLEKSRLLSDRFSAERPKGSFSTLEIQRTEQGDSAMYLCASSPARGRGITDTQYFGPGTRLTVL.

The J gene is TRBJ2-1, the V gene TRBV5-5; 9 bases line up with TRBD1. Germline V gene data show CDR1 as SGHKS and CDR2 as YYEKEE (reference sequence). The J segment lost 5 bases and the V segment lost 5 bases, leaving 8 bases of the junction unmatched. This CDR3 comprises 15 residues. The chain's CDR3 is CASRSPGTGNNEQFF. The DNA for the CDR3 is TGTGCCAGCAGGAGCCCCGGGACAGGGAACAATGAGCAGTTCTTC.

The chain combines TRBV5-1 with TRBJ2-3; the D gene is possibly TRBD2 (5 bases). V gave up 4 bases and J gave up 2 bases, with 11 bases separating them. The germline V gene encodes CDR1 SGHRS and CDR2 YFSETQ. This CDR3 region has 14 residues. CDR3 DNA: TGCGCCAGCAGCGAAGAGGGATACACAGATACGCAGTATTTT. Translation: CASSEEGYTDTQYF.

The chain uses TRBV24-1 and TRBJ2-1; the match to TRBD1 covers 9 bases. The CDR3 has 16 residues. V was pared by 3 bases and J by 8 bases, with 10 bases of the junction left unmatched. Germline CDR1 KGHDR, CDR2 SFDVKD. The CDR3 DNA follows: TGTGCCACCAGTGATACCGGGACAGGGTATCTCCATGAGCAGTTCTTC. Its protein is CATSDTGTGYLHEQFF.

The chain recombines TRBV3-1 (or the pseudogene TRBV3-2) with TRBJ2-2; the D gene is possibly TRBD1 (5 bases). The V gene lost 2 bases and the J gene lost 6 bases, with 19 bases spanning the gap. Looked up from germline, CDR1 is LGHDT and CDR2 is YNNKEL (reference sequence). The CDR3 is 17 amino acids. CDR3 in amino acids: CASSQIGIAGWAGELFF. The DNA of the CDR3 is TGTGCCAGCAGCCAAATTGGTATCGCAGGGTGGGCCGGGGAGCTGTTTTTT.

V is TRBV27 and J is TRBJ1-1; 8 bases fit TRBD1. The CDR3 is made up of 14 amino acids. Trimming removed 6 bases from V and 4 bases from J; junction bases left unmatched: 7. The germline CDR1 and CDR2 sequences are MNHEY and SMNVEV (reference sequence). CDR3 amino acids: CASSSGGAGTEAFF. DNA of the CDR3: TGTGCCAGCAGCTCAGGGGGCGCGGGCACTGAAGCTTTCTTT.

This clone showed up just once. This sequence joins TRBV18 and TRBJ2-1, with TRBD2 matching 14 bases. CDR1 is KGHSH, CDR2 LQKENI, per germline. The ends lost 6 bases at V and 6 bases at J; junction bases unmatched: 19. The CDR3 has 20 amino acids. CDR3 in amino acids: CASSPARLAGGPIRVNEQFF. The CDR3, as DNA: TGTGCCAGCTCCCCCGCACGACTAGCGGGGGGGCCGATAAGAGTCAATGAGCAGTTCTTC.

The chain couples TRBV27 to TRBJ2-1; tentatively, D is TRBD1 (6 bases). V was cut by 0 bases and J by 6 bases, with 9 bases left in between. The CDR3 contains 14 residues. Germline CDR1 and CDR2: MNHEY and SMNVEV (reference sequence). The chain's CDR3 is CASSLSQGFNEQFF. In DNA, the CDR3 is TGTGCCAGCAGTTTATCGCAGGGGTTCAATGAGCAGTTCTTC.